A single sample is the source of the 32 T cell receptor beta chains below, sequenced in a study of shared clonotypes between healthy human individuals. The assay was immunoSEQ multiplex PCR, and TCRdb's table has in-frame clones only and misses some. The sample records some 1 million clones, around 76% being singletons. Sequenced: memory CD4+ T cells sorted from blood. As to subset: CD45RA-negative fraction. The receptors come from a man between 18 and 29 years old in good health.

V and J are TRBV6-1 and TRBJ2-7, with TRBD1 matching over 10 bases. V gave up 2 bases and J gave up 1 base; unmatched junction bases: 8. CDR3 length: 17 residues. Germline V gene sequence: CDR1 MNHNS, CDR2 SASEGT. CDR3 sequence reads: CASSESEGGQGSYEQYF. The CDR3 nucleotides are TGTGCCAGCAGTGAAAGTGAGGGGGGACAGGGGTCCTACGAGCAGTACTTC.

This chain links TRBV5-1 with TRBJ2-5; 9 nucleotides line up with TRBD2. This CDR3 is built from 15 residues. The V gene's germline CDR1 is SGHRS and CDR2 YFSETQ. The V segment lost 4 bases and the J segment 3 bases; nucleotides outside the gene matches: 7. This CDR3 reads CASSPSGTLKETQYF. In DNA form, the CDR3 reads TGCGCCAGCAGCCCTAGCGGGACCCTTAAAGAGACCCAGTACTTC.

To note about this clone: This may stem from a read error, because a much larger clone lies one nucleotide away. The chain joins TRBV7-3 to TRBJ2-1; TRBD2 agrees at 8 bases. The CDR3 sequence is 14 residues long. The V and J ends lost 8 bases and 7 bases, in that order; junction bases with no gene match: 10. In germline, CDR1 is SGHTA, CDR2 FQGTGA. This CDR3 reads CASSTGGGLNEQFF. CDR3 DNA sequence: TGTGCCAGCTCGACTGGCGGGGGGTTAAATGAGCAGTTCTTC.

J is TRBJ2-7 and V is TRBV5-1, with 11 nucleotides matching TRBD1. The CDR3 contains 16 residues. Per germline, CDR1 SGHRS and CDR2 YFSETQ. The junction had 11 bases not matched to a gene; V was cut back by 4 bases and J by 5 bases. The CDR3 bases are TGCGCCAGCAGCCCAGGGACAGGGGGACGGTACGACGAGCAGTACTTC. Translation gives CASSPGTGGRYDEQYF.

The chain is built from TRBV18 and TRBJ1-2; possible D gene TRBD1, 5 bases. Per the germline V gene, CDR1 is KGHSH and CDR2 is LQKENI. V was clipped by 4 bases and J by 7 bases, with 28 bases between them. This CDR3 is built from 18 residues. CDR3 sequence reads: CASSRDLQAGPRAGGYTF. CDR3 nucleotides: TGTGCCAGCTCACGAGACCTCCAAGCGGGACCAAGGGCTGGTGGCTACACCTTC.

This clone came up once. CDR3 coding DNA: TGTGCCAGTAGTAAAGGACCGGGGATGGGAAACACCATATATTTT. It specifies CASSKGPGMGNTIYF. The J gene is TRBJ1-3, the V gene TRBV19, with unresolved D. From germline, CDR1 is LNHDA and CDR2 SQIVND (reference sequence). Trimming pared 4 bases from V and 4 bases from J, leaving 14 bases between. The CDR3 spans 15 residues.

V is TRBV4-2 and J is TRBJ2-7; 8 nucleotides match TRBD2. Germline CDR1 and CDR2: LGHNA and YNFKEQ. The CDR3 runs to 15 residues. With V trimmed by 1 base and J by 5 bases, 7 bases remained unmatched. The CDR3 DNA is TGTGCCAGCAGCCAAGTCGGGGGGGGATTCGACGAGCAGTACTTC. Protein sequence: CASSQVGGGFDEQYF.

The chain links TRBV10-3 to TRBJ1-2; no reliable D call. The CDR3 sequence is 14 residues long. CDR1 is ENHRY, CDR2 SYGVKD, per germline. Trimming stripped 2 bases from V and 2 bases from J, with 9 bases between. CDR3 nucleotides: TGTGCCATCAGTGAGACCTCTGGCAACTATGGCTACACCTTC. Its translation is CAISETSGNYGYTF.

The genes are TRBV29-1 and TRBJ2-7; maybe TRBD2 (5 bases). Trimming removed 7 bases at V and 7 bases at J, with 20 bases between. The CDR3 has 13 residues. From germline, CDR1 is SQVTM and CDR2 ANQGSEA. CDR3 in amino acids: CSASPAEIREQYF. The DNA for the CDR3 is TGCAGCGCCTCCCCAGCGGAGATACGAGAGCAGTACTTC.

The chain links TRBV25-1 to TRBJ2-3; TRBD1 might be the D (5 bases). Trimming left V 3 bases short and J 2 bases short, with 9 bases between. This CDR3 has 14 amino acids. From germline, CDR1 is MGHDK and CDR2 SYGVNS. The CDR3 region has the DNA TGTGCCAGCAGTGACCTGGGGCACACAGATACGCAGTATTTT. The encoded protein is CASSDLGHTDTQYF.

DNA for the CDR3: TGTGCCAGCAGCGTAGGATGGGGCCTCACAGATACGCAGTATTTT. Amino acid sequence: CASSVGWGLTDTQYF. J is TRBJ2-3 and V is TRBV9, with D perhaps matching TRBD1 (5 bases). This CDR3 contains 15 residues. Germline V gene data show CDR1 as SGDLS and CDR2 as YYNGEE. Trimming took off 0 bases at V and 2 bases at J, with 10 bases between the two ends.

The chain employs TRBV9 and TRBJ1-2; possible D gene TRBD1, 5 bases. CDR1 is SGDLS, CDR2 YYNGEE, per germline. V was trimmed by 0 bases and J by 3 bases, leaving 6 bases between them. The CDR3 extends over 13 amino acids. CDR3: CASSVGDDYGYTF. CDR3 in DNA: TGTGCCAGCAGCGTAGGGGACGACTATGGCTACACCTTC. The complete variable domain, with remaining parts taken from reference TRBV9 and TRBJ1-2, reads DSGVTQTPKHLITATGQRVTLRCSPRSGDLSVYWYQQSLDQGLQFLIQYYNGEERAKGNILERFSAQQFPDLHSELNLSSLELGDSALYFCASSVGDDYGYTFGSGTRLTVV.

The chain has TRBV5-4 and TRBJ1-6, with TRBD1 identical over 9 bases. V trimming: 0 bases; J trimming: 5 bases; junction bases outside the gene matches: 3. The germline CDR1 and CDR2 sequences are SGHNT and YYREEE (reference sequence). The CDR3 contains 16 residues. The CDR3 spells CASSLGTGGHNSPLHF. The CDR3 DNA sequence: TGTGCCAGCAGCTTGGGAACAGGGGGCCATAATTCACCCCTCCACTTT.

The gene calls are TRBV6-6 and TRBJ1-2, with D maybe TRBD1 (5 bases). The V and J ends lost 8 bases and 4 bases respectively, with 11 bases between them. This CDR3 region has 12 residues. Germline CDR1 is MNHNY and CDR2 is SVGAGI (reference sequence). In DNA, the CDR3 is TGTGCCAGCGCGGGACGTAGCTATGGCTACACCTTC. It codes for CASAGRSYGYTF.

This clone was observed a few times. V gene TRBV29-1 combines with J gene TRBJ2-5, with D unclear. CDR1 is SQVTM, CDR2 ANQGSEA, per germline. Trimming removed 6 bases at V and 4 bases at J, with 9 bases between. CDR3 size: 11 residues. The DNA of the CDR3 is TGCAGCGTACTACCGGGAGAGACCCAGTACTTC. Its translation is CSVLPGETQYF.

This chain links TRBV6-5 with TRBJ1-2; D unclear. Germline values: CDR1 MNHEY, CDR2 SVGAGI. Trimming shortened V by 0 bases and J by 4 bases, and 9 bases separated the two germline ends. The CDR3 has 14 residues. The chain's CDR3 is CASSYSNTAYGYTF. CDR3 nucleotides: TGTGCCAGCAGTTACTCGAACACCGCCTATGGCTACACCTTC.

V usage is TRBV7-2 and J usage is TRBJ1-3, with D possibly matching TRBD1 (5 bases). Trimming left V 0 bases short and J 4 bases short, with 10 bases between. The length of the CDR3 is 15 residues. Germline V gene lookup returns CDR1 SGHTA and CDR2 FQGNSA. CDR3 amino acids: CASSLAGARGNTIYF. CDR3 bases: TGTGCCAGCAGCTTAGCAGGGGCGCGGGGAAACACCATATATTTT.

This clone was observed once. Different DNA sequences within this sample yield the same CDR3. This chain uses TRBV6-5 with TRBJ1-1; TRBD1 is a possible D gene (5 bases). The V end was cut by 6 bases, the J end by 1 base, with 9 bases between. The CDR3 length is 13 residues. CDR1 is MNHEY, CDR2 SVGAGI, per germline. CDR3 sequence: CASRRTGNTEAFF. CDR3 sequence (DNA): TGTGCCAGCAGACGTACAGGGAACACTGAAGCTTTCTTT.

The chain joins TRBV7-6 to TRBJ2-7; unclear D gene. The CDR3 contains 15 residues. The germline V gene has CDR1 SGHVS and CDR2 FNYEAQ. The germline V and J ends were trimmed by 5 bases and 0 bases, with 14 bases remaining between them. The CDR3 here is CASSPARTRSYEQYF. CDR3 bases: TGTGCCAGCAGCCCAGCCCGGACGCGCTCCTACGAGCAGTACTTC. Together with reference TRBV7-6 and TRBJ2-7, the CDR3 gives the full variable domain: GAGVSQSPRYKVTKRGQDVALRCDPISGHVSLYWYRQALGQGPEFLTYFNYEAQQDKSGLPNDRFSAERPEGSISTLTIQRTEQRDSAMYRCASSPARTRSYEQYFGPGTRLTVT.

The chain recombines TRBV4-1 with TRBJ2-5; D not certain. The germline V gene encodes CDR1 MGHRA and CDR2 YSYEKL. Trimming stripped 1 base from V and 4 bases from J, with 7 bases between. The CDR3 is 13 amino acids. The CDR3 coding sequence is TGCGCCAGCAGCCAAGCCCCAGGAGAGACCCAGTACTTC. The encoded protein is CASSQAPGETQYF.

DNA of the CDR3: TGTGCCAGCAGTTTAATCCGGGTGGGTAACACTGAAGCTTTCTTT. Translating gives CASSLIRVGNTEAFF. V is TRBV28 and J is TRBJ1-1; D is undetermined. The germline CDR1 and CDR2 sequences are MDHEN and SYDVKM. The CDR3 runs to 15 residues. V lost 2 bases to trimming and J lost 2 bases, with 12 bases between them.

CDR3 protein: CASSQTSVEQYF. As DNA, the CDR3 is TGTGCCAGCAGCCAGACTAGCGTGGAGCAGTACTTC. V usage is TRBV2 and J usage is TRBJ2-7; 8 nucleotides align to TRBD2. The J segment lost 7 bases and the V segment lost 6 bases, leaving 5 bases of the junction unmatched. Germline CDR1 SNHLY, CDR2 FYNNEI. This CDR3 has 12 residues.

The chain uses TRBV4-3 and TRBJ2-1; 8 bases fit TRBD1. The germline gives CDR1 LGHNA, CDR2 YSLEER. V dropped 0 bases and J dropped 4; count of bases not matched to a gene: 5. This CDR3 is built from 16 residues. CDR3 protein: CASSQEFQGAYNEQFF. The CDR3 DNA sequence: TGCGCCAGCAGCCAAGAATTCCAGGGGGCTTACAATGAGCAGTTCTTC.

In this sample, this clone turned up many times. The rearrangement links TRBV2 to TRBJ2-3, with D uncertain. The CDR3 loop spans 14 amino acids. CDR1 is SNHLY and CDR2 is FYNNEI in the germline V gene. V gave up 4 bases and J gave up 1 base, with 9 bases separating them. The CDR3 here is CASSGPARTDTQYF. The CDR3 DNA sequence: TGTGCCAGCAGTGGGCCAGCCCGCACAGATACGCAGTATTTT.

The gene calls are TRBV28 and TRBJ2-7; 8 bases agree with TRBD2. The ends lost 5 bases at V and 12 bases at J; junction bases unmatched: 9. Germline CDR1 and CDR2: MDHEN and SYDVKM. This CDR3 comprises 12 residues. CDR3 residues: CASSPLGGALYF. As DNA, the CDR3 is TGTGCCAGCAGTCCCCTCGGGGGGGCCTTGTACTTC.

This clone was seen once. The chain links TRBV7-3 to TRBJ2-5; no firm D call. The CDR3 has 15 amino acids. Germline V gene sequence: CDR1 SGHTA, CDR2 FQGTGA. V was pared by 3 bases and J by 5 bases, with 16 bases between. The chain's CDR3 is CASSLDGRPLETQYF. The CDR3 region has the DNA TGTGCCAGCAGCTTGGATGGTCGACCCTTGGAGACCCAGTACTTC.

Worth noting for this clone: Given a far larger clone just one base away, this is likely a sequencing read error. This sequence joins TRBV5-1 and TRBJ2-1; 8 bases map to TRBD2. Germline V CDR1 and CDR2: SGHRS, YFSETQ. The CDR3 covers 14 residues. The CDR3: CASSPGTRYSEQFF. Here the CDR3 DNA reads TGCGCCAGCAGCCCCGGGACTAGGTACAGTGAGCAGTTCTTC.

The chain is built from TRBV30 and TRBJ2-5; D possibly corresponds to TRBD1 (6 bases). CDR3 size: 13 residues. V shed 1 base and J shed 5 bases, with 11 bases lying between them. The germline CDR1 and CDR2 sequences are GTSNPN and SVGIG (reference sequence). The CDR3 coding sequence is TGTGCCTGGAGTGGACAGGTCAGGGAGACCCAGTACTTC. Amino acids: CAWSGQVRETQYF.

Concerning this clone itself: Other DNA sequences within the sample encode an identical CDR3. The V and J genes are TRBV6-1 and TRBJ1-2; D ambiguous. The germline V and J ends were trimmed by 3 bases and 2 bases, with 7 bases remaining between them. The CDR3 runs 13 residues. Germline V gene sequence: CDR1 MNHNS, CDR2 SASEGT. The CDR3 coding sequence is TGTGCCAGCAGTGATGTCAGGAACTATGGCTACACCTTC. Its translation is CASSDVRNYGYTF.

The sample holds one count of this clone. Other DNA sequences in this sample translate to the same CDR3. This chain uses TRBV5-1 with TRBJ1-1; 8 bases line up with TRBD1. J gave up 5 bases and V 3 bases, and 6 bases lay outside the gene matches. The germline V gene has CDR1 SGHRS and CDR2 YFSETQ. The CDR3 runs to 14 residues. This chain's CDR3 is CASSSTGGGTEAFF. In DNA form, the CDR3 reads TGCGCCAGCAGCTCTACAGGGGGTGGGACTGAAGCTTTCTTT.

This clone was seen a few times. The same CDR3 is also encoded by other DNA sequences in this sample. This chain connects TRBV19 to TRBJ2-6; no clear D. Deletions cut 1 base from V and 4 bases from J, with 8 bases between. Per the germline V gene, CDR1 is LNHDA and CDR2 is SQIVND (reference sequence). This CDR3 has 15 amino acids. The CDR3 DNA follows: TGTGCCAGTAGTATAGGCCGAGCGGGGGCCAACGTCCTGACTTTC. It codes for CASSIGRAGANVLTF.

J is TRBJ2-7 and V is TRBV25-1; 8 bases are a match to TRBD1. CDR1 is MGHDK, CDR2 SYGVNS, per germline. The V segment lost 6 bases and the J segment 2 bases; nucleotides outside the gene matches: 3. CDR3 length: 13 residues. CDR3 region: CASRDRATYEQYF. CDR3 DNA sequence: TGTGCCAGCAGGGACAGGGCGACCTACGAGCAGTACTTC.